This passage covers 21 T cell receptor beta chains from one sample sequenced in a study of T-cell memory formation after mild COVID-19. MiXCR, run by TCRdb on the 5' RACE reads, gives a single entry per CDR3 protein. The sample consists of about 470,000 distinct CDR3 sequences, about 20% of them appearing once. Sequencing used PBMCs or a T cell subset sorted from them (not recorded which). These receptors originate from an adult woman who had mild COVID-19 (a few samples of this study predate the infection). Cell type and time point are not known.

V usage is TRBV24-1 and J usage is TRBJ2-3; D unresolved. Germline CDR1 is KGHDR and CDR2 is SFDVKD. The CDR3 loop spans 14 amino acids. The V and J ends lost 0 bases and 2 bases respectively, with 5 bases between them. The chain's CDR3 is CATSDLHNTDTQYF. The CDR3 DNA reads TGTGCCACCAGTGATTTGCACAACACAGATACGCAGTATTTT.

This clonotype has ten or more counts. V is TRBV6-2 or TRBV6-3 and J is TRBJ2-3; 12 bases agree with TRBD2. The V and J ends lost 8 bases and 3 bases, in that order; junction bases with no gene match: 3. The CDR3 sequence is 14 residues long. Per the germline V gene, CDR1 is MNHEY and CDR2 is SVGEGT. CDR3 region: CASRTSGKTDTQYF. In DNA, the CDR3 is TGTGCCAGCCGGACTAGCGGGAAGACAGATACGCAGTATTTT.

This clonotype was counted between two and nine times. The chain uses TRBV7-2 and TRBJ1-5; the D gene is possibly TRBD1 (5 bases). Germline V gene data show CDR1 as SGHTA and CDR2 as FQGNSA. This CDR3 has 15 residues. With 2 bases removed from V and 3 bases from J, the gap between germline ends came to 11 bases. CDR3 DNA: TGTGCCAGCAGCTTAAACAGGAATCCCAATCAGCCCCAGCATTTT. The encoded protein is CASSLNRNPNQPQHF.

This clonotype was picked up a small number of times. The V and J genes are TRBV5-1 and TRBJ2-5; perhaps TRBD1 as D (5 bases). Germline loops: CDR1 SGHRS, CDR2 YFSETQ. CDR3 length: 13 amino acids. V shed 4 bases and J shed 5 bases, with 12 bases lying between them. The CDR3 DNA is TGCGCCAGCAGCCTAAGACAGCTGGAGACCCAGTACTTC. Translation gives CASSLRQLETQYF.

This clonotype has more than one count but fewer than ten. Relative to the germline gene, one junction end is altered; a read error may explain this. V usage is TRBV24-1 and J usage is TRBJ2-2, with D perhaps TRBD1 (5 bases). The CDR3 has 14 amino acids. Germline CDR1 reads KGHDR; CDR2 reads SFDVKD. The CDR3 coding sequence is TGTGCCACAAGTGGGGCACTGAACACCGGGGAGCTGTTTTTT. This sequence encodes CATSGALNTGELFF.

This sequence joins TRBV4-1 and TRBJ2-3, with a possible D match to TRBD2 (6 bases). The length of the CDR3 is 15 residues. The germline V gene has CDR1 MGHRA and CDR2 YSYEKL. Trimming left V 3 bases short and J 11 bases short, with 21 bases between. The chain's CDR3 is CASSQGTDPRGRQYF. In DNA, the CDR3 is TGCGCCAGCAGCCAGGGCACAGATCCTCGGGGGAGGCAGTATTTT.

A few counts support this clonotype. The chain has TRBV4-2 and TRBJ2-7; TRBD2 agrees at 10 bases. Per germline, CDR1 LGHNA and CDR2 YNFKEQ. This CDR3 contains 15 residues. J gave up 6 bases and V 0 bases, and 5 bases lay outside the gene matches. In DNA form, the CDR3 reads TGTGCCAGCAGCCAAGAGGCTAGCGGGAGTGCCGAGCAGTACTTC. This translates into CASSQEASGSAEQYF.

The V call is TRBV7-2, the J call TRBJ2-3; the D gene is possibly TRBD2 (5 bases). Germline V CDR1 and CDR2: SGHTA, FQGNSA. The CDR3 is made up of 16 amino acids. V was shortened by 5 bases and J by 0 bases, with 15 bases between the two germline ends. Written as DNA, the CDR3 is TGTGCCAGCAGCACGAGGCTAGCAGGTAGCACAGATACGCAGTATTTT. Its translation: CASSTRLAGSTDTQYF.

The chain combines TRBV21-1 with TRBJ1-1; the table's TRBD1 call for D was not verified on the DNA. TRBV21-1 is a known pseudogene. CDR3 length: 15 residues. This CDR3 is CASRGQGARKTEASF. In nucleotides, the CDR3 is TGTGCCAGCCGGGGACAGGGAGCCCGAAAAACTGAAGCTTCCTTT.

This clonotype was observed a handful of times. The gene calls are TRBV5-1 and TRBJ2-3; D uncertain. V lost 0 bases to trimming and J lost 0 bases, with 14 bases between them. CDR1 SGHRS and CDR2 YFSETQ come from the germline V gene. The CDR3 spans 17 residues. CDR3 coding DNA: TGCGCCAGCAGCTTGGGGGTTCTGTCGGCCAGCACAGATACGCAGTATTTT. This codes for CASSLGVLSASTDTQYF.

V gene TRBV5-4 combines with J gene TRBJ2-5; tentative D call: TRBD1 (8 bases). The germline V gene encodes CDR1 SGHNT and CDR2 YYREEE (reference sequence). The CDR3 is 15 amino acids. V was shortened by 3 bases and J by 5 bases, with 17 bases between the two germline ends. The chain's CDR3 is CASSSEQGEGETQYF. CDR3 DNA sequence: TGTGCCAGCAGCTCCGAACAGGGGGAGGGGGAGACCCAGTACTTC.

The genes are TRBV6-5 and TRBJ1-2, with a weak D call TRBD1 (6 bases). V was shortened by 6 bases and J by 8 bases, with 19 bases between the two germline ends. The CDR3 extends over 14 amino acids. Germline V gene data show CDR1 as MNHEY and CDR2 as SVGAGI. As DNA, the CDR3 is TGTGCCAGCAGGAGGGGGGGAAATAGGGAAGGCTACACCTTC. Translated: CASRRGGNREGYTF.

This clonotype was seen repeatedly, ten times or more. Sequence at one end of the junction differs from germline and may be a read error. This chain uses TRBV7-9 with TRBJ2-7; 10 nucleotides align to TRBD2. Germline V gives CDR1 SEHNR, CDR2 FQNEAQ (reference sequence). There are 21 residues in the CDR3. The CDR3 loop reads CASSLAGVGGSRAPTFYEQYF. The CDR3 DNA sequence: TGTGCCAGCAGCCTAGCGGGGGTAGGAGGTTCCAGGGCACCAACTTTCTACGAGCAGTACTTC.

The CDR3 spells CASSYDAGELFF. In nucleotides, the CDR3 is TGTGCCAGCAGTTACGACGCCGGGGAGCTGTTTTTT. The chain uses TRBV12-3 or TRBV12-4 and TRBJ2-2, with D unresolved. With 4 bases removed from V and 6 bases from J, the gap between germline ends came to 6 bases. The CDR3 extends over 12 amino acids.

The CDR3 nucleotides are TGCGCCAGCAGCTTCTCAGGCCCGGGTAACTATGGCTACACCTTC. Amino acids: CASSFSGPGNYGYTF. This chain links TRBV5-1 with TRBJ1-2, with D uncertain. CDR1 and CDR2 from the germline V gene are SGHRS and YFSETQ. This CDR3 is 15 amino acids long. V was clipped by 2 bases and J by 1 base, with 12 bases between them.

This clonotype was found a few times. The CDR3, as DNA: TGTGCCAGCAGCATTGCGGGGGGCGGTCAGCCCCAGCATTTT. It encodes CASSIAGGGQPQHF. V is TRBV2 and J is TRBJ1-5; possible D gene TRBD1, 6 bases. Germline lookup yields CDR1 SNHLY and CDR2 FYNNEI. This CDR3 comprises 14 residues. V was shortened by 6 bases and J by 6 bases, with 15 bases between the two germline ends.

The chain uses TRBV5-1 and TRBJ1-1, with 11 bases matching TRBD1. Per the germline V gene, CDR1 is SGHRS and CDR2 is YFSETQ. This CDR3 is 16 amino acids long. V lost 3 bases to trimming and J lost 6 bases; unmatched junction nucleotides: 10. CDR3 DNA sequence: TGCGCCAGCAGCTCACTTAACGGACAGGGGGCTGCTGAAGCTTTCTTT. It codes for CASSSLNGQGAAEAFF.

The DNA for the CDR3 is TGTGCCACCAGTGATTCATGGACAGGAGACAATGAGCAGTTCTTC. Its translation is CATSDSWTGDNEQFF. The V call is TRBV24-1, the J call TRBJ2-1, with TRBD1 matching 7 bases. Trimming took 2 bases from V and 5 from J; bases not matched to a gene: 5. Germline V gene data show CDR1 as KGHDR and CDR2 as SFDVKD. This CDR3 is 15 amino acids long.

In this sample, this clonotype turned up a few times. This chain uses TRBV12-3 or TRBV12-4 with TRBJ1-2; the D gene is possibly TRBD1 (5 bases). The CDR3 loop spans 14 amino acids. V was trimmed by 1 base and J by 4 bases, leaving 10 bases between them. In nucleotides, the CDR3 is TGTGCCAGCAGTTTAGGCAGGGTGGGCTATGGCTACACCTTC. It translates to CASSLGRVGYGYTF.

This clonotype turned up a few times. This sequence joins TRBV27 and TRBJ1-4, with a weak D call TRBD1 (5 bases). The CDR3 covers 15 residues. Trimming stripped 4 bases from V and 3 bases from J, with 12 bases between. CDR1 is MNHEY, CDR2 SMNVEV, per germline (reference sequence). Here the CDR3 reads CASSSEAGPNEKLFF. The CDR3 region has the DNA TGTGCCAGCAGTTCCGAAGCAGGGCCTAATGAAAAACTGTTTTTT.

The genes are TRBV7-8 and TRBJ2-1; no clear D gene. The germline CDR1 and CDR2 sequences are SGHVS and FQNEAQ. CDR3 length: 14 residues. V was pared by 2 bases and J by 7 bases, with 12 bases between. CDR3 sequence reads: CASSLSVRYNEQFF. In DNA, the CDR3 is TGTGCCAGCAGCTTATCAGTGCGGTATAATGAGCAGTTCTTC.